The 18 T cell receptor beta chains below were found in one sample sequenced in a study of shared clonotypes between healthy human individuals (dated by TCRdb to the early 2020s). Libraries were built with the immunoSEQ multiplex PCR assay. The clones in this table, taken by TCRdb from immuneACCESS, are in-frame only. Not every clone is retained; where verified, under half of the shortfall comes from an unresolved V gene, and the cause of the rest is unknown. Counted in this sample were around 2.1 million clones; around 95% of them appeared once. The ten most abundant clones make up around 0.13% of the sample. Material for sequencing was naive CD4+ T cells sorted from blood. The sample's cell subset or site label is to be understood as: CD45RA+ positively selected. Source of these receptors: a man younger than 35 in good health.

This chain links TRBV7-2 with TRBJ1-5; 7 bases map to TRBD1. Trimming took 5 bases from V and 6 from J; bases not matched to a gene: 10. Germline CDR1 reads SGHTA; CDR2 reads FQGNSA. This CDR3 contains 15 residues. CDR3 amino acids: CASSVTSGGSQPQHF. As DNA, the CDR3 is TGTGCCAGCAGCGTTACCTCAGGGGGGAGTCAGCCCCAGCATTTT.

The chain recombines TRBV6-1 with TRBJ2-2; D is uncertain. This CDR3 comprises 13 residues. Germline loops: CDR1 MNHNS, CDR2 SASEGT. V was trimmed by 7 bases and J by 4 bases, leaving 10 bases between them. The CDR3 DNA reads TGTGCCAGCACCAAGGCGTCCACCGGGGAGCTGTTTTTT. Translation: CASTKASTGELFF.

Ten or more counts support this clone. The V and J genes are TRBV5-6 and TRBJ2-3; D is ambiguous. Trimming took off 2 bases at V and 1 base at J, with 14 bases between the two ends. This CDR3 is 16 amino acids long. CDR1 is SGHDT and CDR2 is YYEEEE in the germline V gene. DNA for the CDR3: TGTGCCAGCAGCTTTTGGGGTACTCAGGGCACAGATACGCAGTATTTT. This sequence encodes CASSFWGTQGTDTQYF. Filled out from reference TRBV5-6 and TRBJ2-3, the complete variable domain reads DAGVTQSPTHLIKTRGQQVTLRCSPKSGHDTVSWYQQALGQGPQFIFQYYEEEERQRGNFPDRFSGHQFPNYSSELNVNALLLGDSALYLCASSFWGTQGTDTQYFGPGTRLTVL.

With regard to this clone: Other DNA sequences in the sample encode the same CDR3. The chain carries TRBV25-1 and TRBJ2-1; D gene ambiguous. Germline CDR1 is MGHDK and CDR2 is SYGVNS. V was pared by 4 bases and J by 1 base, with 2 bases between. The CDR3 contains 12 residues. CDR3 sequence reads: CASSGSYNEQFF. The DNA of the CDR3 is TGTGCCAGCAGTGGTTCCTACAATGAGCAGTTCTTC.

The chain couples TRBV4-1 to TRBJ1-1, with no clear D. The germline CDR1 and CDR2 sequences are MGHRA and YSYEKL. V lost 0 bases and J 0 bases, leaving 17 bases between the germline ends. CDR3 length equals 18 residues. CDR3 in DNA: TGCGCCAGCAGCCAAGATCGAGGGAAGAGGCAGCTGAACACTGAAGCTTTCTTT. Translated: CASSQDRGKRQLNTEAFF.

This clone has a single count. V gene TRBV29-1 combines with J gene TRBJ2-7; no reliable D call. V dropped 4 bases and J dropped 3 bases, with 10 bases sitting between them. CDR3 length: 12 amino acids. CDR1 is SQVTM and CDR2 is ANQGSEA in the germline V gene. The CDR3 DNA reads TGCAGCGTTGGGTCCAGCGTCTACGAGCAGTACTTC. Translation: CSVGSSVYEQYF.

CDR3 sequence reads: CASSRLLAGGNNEQFF. DNA of the CDR3: TGTGCCAGCTCCCGACTTTTAGCGGGAGGAAACAATGAGCAGTTCTTC. The chain combines TRBV18 with TRBJ2-1, with TRBD2 identical over 10 bases. The V segment lost 6 bases and the J segment 5 bases; nucleotides outside the gene matches: 10. Germline CDR1 KGHSH, CDR2 LQKENI. The CDR3 loop spans 16 amino acids.

The J gene is TRBJ1-6, the V gene TRBV28; D may be TRBD1 (5 bases). There are 15 residues in the CDR3. Germline V gene lookup returns CDR1 MDHEN and CDR2 SYDVKM. V gave up 4 bases and J gave up 3 bases, with 10 bases separating them. The CDR3 protein is CASSSWDVYNSPLHF. The CDR3, as DNA: TGTGCCAGCAGTTCTTGGGACGTCTATAATTCACCCCTCCACTTT. Together with reference TRBV28 and TRBJ1-6, the CDR3 gives the full variable domain: DVKVTQSSRYLVKRTGEKVFLECVQDMDHENMFWYRQDPGLGLRLIYFSYDVKMKEKGDIPEGYSVSREKKERFSLILESASTNQTSMYLCASSSWDVYNSPLHFGNGTRLTVT.

This chain uses TRBV30 with TRBJ2-7; D gene uncertain. Trimming left V 7 bases short and J 2 bases short, with 12 bases between. CDR3 length equals 12 residues. Germline CDR1 is GTSNPN and CDR2 is SVGIG (reference sequence). CDR3 nucleotides: TGTGCCTCCCGAGAACTGACCTACGAGCAGTACTTC. As protein: CASRELTYEQYF.

This chain links TRBV15 with TRBJ2-2; perhaps TRBD1 as D (5 bases). Germline values: CDR1 LNHNV, CDR2 YYDKDF (reference sequence). This CDR3 comprises 19 residues. Trimming pared 2 bases from V and 6 bases from J, leaving 25 bases between. For the CDR3, the DNA is TGTGCCACCAGCAGAAAACGGACAATAACAAGTGTGGAACCCGGGGAGCTGTTTTTT. Amino acids: CATSRKRTITSVEPGELFF.

V gene TRBV2 combines with J gene TRBJ1-6, with D possibly being TRBD1 (5 bases). The CDR3 covers 13 residues. The V end lost 7 bases, the J end lost 6 bases, and 10 bases lay between the germline ends. CDR1 SNHLY and CDR2 FYNNEI come from the germline V gene. DNA of the CDR3: TGTGCCAGCACGGGGGAAGGTAATTCACCCCTCCACTTT. Translation gives CASTGEGNSPLHF.

The sample holds one count of this clone. V usage is TRBV2 and J usage is TRBJ2-1; 8 positions match TRBD2. There are 16 residues in the CDR3. The V segment lost 4 bases and the J segment 2 bases; nucleotides outside the gene matches: 7. Germline CDR1 reads SNHLY; CDR2 reads FYNNEI. CDR3 in amino acids: CASSGTGGQTYNEQFF. The CDR3 nucleotides are TGTGCCAGCAGTGGCACGGGGGGGCAGACCTACAATGAGCAGTTCTTC.

This rearrangement joins TRBV7-9 to TRBJ2-7, with TRBD1 identical over 9 bases. The V segment lost 5 bases and the J segment 3 bases; nucleotides outside the gene matches: 8. The germline V gene has CDR1 SEHNR and CDR2 FQNEAQ (reference sequence). This CDR3 is 15 amino acids long. The CDR3 sequence: CASSPNAGQGYEQYF. DNA for the CDR3: TGTGCCAGCAGCCCCAATGCGGGACAGGGCTACGAGCAGTACTTC. The whole variable domain, filled in from reference TRBV7-9 and TRBJ2-7, reads DTGVSQNPRHKITKRGQNVTFRCDPISEHNRLYWYRQTLGQGPEFLTYFQNEAQLEKSRLLSDRFSAERPKGSFSTLEIQRTEQGDSAMYLCASSPNAGQGYEQYFGPGTRLTVT.

The rearrangement links TRBV7-2 to TRBJ2-1, with D possibly called TRBD1 or TRBD2 (5 bases each). The CDR3 extends over 17 amino acids. Trimming pared 1 base from V and 7 bases from J, leaving 20 bases between. Germline lookup yields CDR1 SGHTA and CDR2 FQGNSA. The CDR3 DNA sequence: TGTGCCAGCAGCTTAGTAGGTGGGGGTGTAGCGTTGAATGAGCAGTTCTTC. Translating gives CASSLVGGGVALNEQFF.

The chain links TRBV6-5 to TRBJ1-4, with TRBD1 identical over 11 bases. The CDR3 spans 14 residues. From germline, CDR1 is MNHEY and CDR2 SVGAGI. With V trimmed by 2 bases and J by 10 bases, 3 bases remained unmatched. CDR3 in DNA: TGTGCCAGCAGTTACGGGACAGGGGGTGGAAAACTGTTTTTT. Its translation is CASSYGTGGGKLFF.

The chain has TRBV7-8 and TRBJ1-3, with D hard to call. CDR3 size: 13 residues. CDR1 is SGHVS and CDR2 is FQNEAQ in the germline V gene. V gave up 5 bases and J gave up 5 bases, with 10 bases separating them. In DNA form, the CDR3 reads TGTGCCAGCAGCCAGATGGGGAGAAACACCATATATTTT. It codes for CASSQMGRNTIYF. Together with reference TRBV7-8 and TRBJ1-3, the CDR3 gives the full variable domain: GAGVSQSPRYKVAKRGQDVALRCDPISGHVSLFWYQQALGQGPEFLTYFQNEAQLDKSGLPSDRFFAERPEGSVSTLKIQRTQQEDSAVYLCASSQMGRNTIYFGEGSWLTVV.

This clone has just one count. The genes are TRBV5-5 and TRBJ1-2, with 8 nucleotides matching TRBD1. The trim removed 4 bases at V and 4 bases at J, leaving 6 bases unmatched. This CDR3 spans 14 amino acids. Germline CDR1 reads SGHKS; CDR2 reads YYEKEE (reference sequence). The CDR3 loop reads CASSLDRGSYGYTF. The CDR3 DNA sequence: TGTGCCAGCAGCCTCGACAGGGGCAGCTATGGCTACACCTTC.

The chain has TRBV28 and TRBJ2-7; D remains ambiguous. Trimming cost V 5 bases and J 6 bases, with 8 bases left between them. The germline V gene has CDR1 MDHEN and CDR2 SYDVKM. This CDR3 spans 11 amino acids. This CDR3 is CASSTTGEQYF. In DNA, the CDR3 is TGTGCCAGCAGTACGACGGGCGAGCAGTACTTC.